Listed below are T cell receptor beta chains from one sample, sequenced in a study of cytomegalovirus exposure and HLA in healthy donors. Sequencing used immunoSEQ multiplex PCR; TCRdb keeps in-frame clones, though not all of them. The table includes 100,000 to 150,000 clones, approximately 80% detected once. Sequenced sample: PBMCs. Receptor source: a man aged 40-55 years in good health and CMV-seronegative. The CDR3 runs from the conserved cysteine through the conserved F or W. Fields, in order: clone size, V gene, D gene, J gene, CDR3 DNA, CDR3 protein. The D gene is left open where the match is weak. Not every row has a clone size; where given, it reads once, few, many or a size class.

size: NA
V: TRBV28
D: NA
J: TRBJ1-2
DNA: TGTGCCAGCAGTTTCCTTGGCCAGACAAACTATGGCTACACCTTC
CDR3: CASSFLGQTNYGYTF

size: once
V: TRBV7-2
D: NA
J: TRBJ2-5
DNA: TGTGCCAGCAGCTTAGGGGGGACTCAGACCCAGTACTTC
CDR3: CASSLGGTQTQYF

size: NA
V: TRBV6-1
D: TRBD1
J: TRBJ1-3
DNA: TGTGCCAGCAGTGAAGGACAGGGTGGTGGAAACACCATATATTTT
CDR3: CASSEGQGGGNTIYF

size: few
V: TRBV7-9
D: NA
J: TRBJ1-4
DNA: TGTGCCAGCAGCTCATTTGAAAAACTGTTTTTT
CDR3: CASSSFEKLFF

size: NA
V: TRBV28
D: TRBD2
J: TRBJ2-3
DNA: TGTGCCAGCAGTCCGACTAGCGGGGCCATATTGTGGGGACTAGCGGGGGTAAGAGATACGCAGTATTTT
CDR3: CASSPTSGAILWGLAGVRDTQYF

size: NA
V: TRBV2
D: NA
J: TRBJ1-5
DNA: TGTGCCAGCAGTGAAGGCGGGCTTAGCAATCAGCCCCAGCATTTT
CDR3: CASSEGGLSNQPQHF

size: NA
V: TRBV7-9
D: NA
J: TRBJ2-7
DNA: TGTGCCAGCAGCTTAGACGGCTCCTACGAGCAGTACTTC
CDR3: CASSLDGSYEQYF

size: NA
V: TRBV7-2
D: NA
J: TRBJ2-3
DNA: TGTGCCAGCAGCTTACTCGGTGTCCGGGGTCTTCGAGCCGCAGATACGCAGTATTTT
CDR3: CASSLLGVRGLRAADTQYF

size: few
V: TRBV9
D: NA
J: TRBJ2-2
DNA: TGTGCCAGCGCCCAGCGGGCCCTGAACACCGGGGAGCTGTTTTTT
CDR3: CASAQRALNTGELFF

size: once
V: TRBV7-2
D: TRBD1
J: TRBJ2-3
DNA: TGTGCCAGCAGCCCATATTGGACAGGAAGCACAGATACGCAGTATTTT
CDR3: CASSPYWTGSTDTQYF

size: NA
V: TRBV28
D: NA
J: TRBJ2-7
DNA: TGTGCCAGCAGCCAAAATTACGAGCAGTACTTC
CDR3: CASSQNYEQYF

size: NA
V: TRBV7-9
D: NA
J: TRBJ1-4
DNA: TGTGCCTCCCGGCAGGCAGGTCCTAATGAAAAACTGTTTTTT
CDR3: CASRQAGPNEKLFF

size: NA
V: TRBV2
D: TRBD2
J: TRBJ2-1
DNA: TGTGCCAGCAGTGACGACACTCTCACTAGCGGGGGGACCCTATACTCCTACAATGAGCAGTTCTTC
CDR3: CASSDDTLTSGGTLYSYNEQFF

size: few
V: TRBV6-6
D: TRBD1
J: TRBJ2-1
DNA: TGTGCCAGCAGCCCCGGGACAGAAAAATACAATGAGCAGTTCTTC
CDR3: CASSPGTEKYNEQFF

size: once
V: TRBV7-9
D: NA
J: TRBJ2-2
DNA: TGTTCCAGCAGCTTCCGAAGAGGGAACACCGGGGAGCTGTTTTTT
CDR3: CSSSFRRGNTGELFF

size: few
V: TRBV5-1
D: NA
J: TRBJ2-7
DNA: TGCGCCAGCAGCTTGCGGAGTAGCTACGAGCAGTACTTC
CDR3: CASSLRSSYEQYF

size: NA
V: TRBV28
D: NA
J: TRBJ1-1
DNA: TGTGCCAGCAGTTTACCAGAATTTGTGAACACTGAAGCTTTCTTT
CDR3: CASSLPEFVNTEAFF

size: NA
V: TRBV6-4
D: NA
J: TRBJ2-3
DNA: TGTGCCAGCAGTGACTTCAGGGGAGTGCAGTATTTT
CDR3: CASSDFRGVQYF

size: NA
V: TRBV18
D: NA
J: TRBJ1-5
DNA: TGTGCCAGCTCTGGCCAGGGCCATGATCAGCCCCAGCATTTT
CDR3: CASSGQGHDQPQHF

size: NA
V: TRBV11-3
D: NA
J: TRBJ2-1
DNA: TGTGCCAGCAGCCCGGGACACCCCGGTGAGCAGTTCTTC
CDR3: CASSPGHPGEQFF

size: NA
V: TRBV6-6
D: NA
J: TRBJ2-7
DNA: TGTGCCAGCAGTTTCTACCGGGACACACAATACGAGCAGTACTTC
CDR3: CASSFYRDTQYEQYF

size: NA
V: TRBV5-1
D: NA
J: TRBJ2-4
DNA: TGCGCCAGCAGCTTGGTGGGCCCAGTCGAGGCCAAAAACATTCAGTACTTC
CDR3: CASSLVGPVEAKNIQYF